This TCR beta chain stems from a study of spatial heterogeneity in lung cancer. Time point here: sample taken at primary tumor resection. Tumor, nontumor lung or frozen PBMC supplied whole RNA, sequenced without sorting. TCRdb re-derived calls from the 5' RACE reads in MiXCR, one entry per CDR3 protein. The table lists approximately 49,000 distinct CDR3 sequences, 5.3% of them singletons. Losses at the gene ends were 5 bases for V and 4 bases for J; bases not matched to a gene: 6. The CDR3 length is 15 residues. Germline loops: CDR1 DFQATT, CDR2 SNEGSKA (reference sequence). Ten or more counts support this clonotype.

The clonotype was recovered from a male donor with early-stage non-small cell lung cancer. The sample in question was PBMCs, obtained at surgery. The chain carries TRBV20-1 and TRBJ2-5; 14 positions match TRBD2. CDR3 sequence: CSAPGTSGRVETQYF. The CDR3 DNA is TGCAGTGCTCCCGGGACTAGCGGGAGAGTAGAGACCCAGTACTTC.